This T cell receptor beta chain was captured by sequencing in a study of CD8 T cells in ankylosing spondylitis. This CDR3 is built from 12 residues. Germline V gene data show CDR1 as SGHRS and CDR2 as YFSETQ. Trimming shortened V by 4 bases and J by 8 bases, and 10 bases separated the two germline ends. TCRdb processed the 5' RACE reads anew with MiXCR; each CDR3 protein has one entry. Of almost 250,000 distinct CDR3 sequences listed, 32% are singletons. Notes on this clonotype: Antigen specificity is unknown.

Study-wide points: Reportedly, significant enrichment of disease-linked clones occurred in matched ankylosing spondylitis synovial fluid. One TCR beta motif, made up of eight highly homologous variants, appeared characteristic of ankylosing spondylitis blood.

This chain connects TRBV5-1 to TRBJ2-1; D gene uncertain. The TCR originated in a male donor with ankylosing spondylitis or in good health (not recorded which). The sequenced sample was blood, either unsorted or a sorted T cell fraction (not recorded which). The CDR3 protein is CASSLLLDEQFF. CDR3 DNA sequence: TGCGCCAGCAGCCTATTATTGGATGAGCAGTTCTTC.